The 29 T cell receptor beta chains given below trace back to one sample, sequenced in a study of T-cell memory formation after mild COVID-19. Using its own MiXCR run on the 5' RACE reads, TCRdb lists one record per CDR3 protein. The sample yields 550,000 to 700,000 distinct CDR3 sequences, under 20% seen once. Sequencing input: PBMCs or a T cell subset sorted from them (not recorded which). These receptor sequences come from an adult woman who had mild COVID-19 (a few samples of this study predate the infection). Cell type and time point are not known.

This clonotype was seen a few times. The rearrangement links TRBV4-1 to TRBJ1-1, with a tentative D call TRBD1 (5 bases). CDR1 and CDR2 (germline): MGHRA, YSYEKL. V lost 6 bases and J lost 7, with 12 bases in between. The CDR3 is 12 amino acids. The CDR3 coding sequence is TGCGCCAGCAGACATATGACAGATGAAGCTTTCTTT. Amino acid sequence: CASRHMTDEAFF.

This clonotype was seen a handful of times. This chain links TRBV4-2 with TRBJ1-2, with D hard to call. Germline lookup yields CDR1 LGHNA and CDR2 YNFKEQ. The CDR3 runs 17 residues. Trimming removed 0 bases at V and 3 bases at J, with 17 bases between. The CDR3 DNA reads as TGTGCCAGCAGCCAAGAAGGAGGGTCCTTTGACTACTATGGCTACACCTTC. This sequence encodes CASSQEGGSFDYYGYTF.

The chain uses TRBV12-3 or TRBV12-4 and TRBJ1-2; 8 bases match TRBD1. CDR3 length: 15 amino acids. V lost 6 bases to trimming and J lost 6 bases; unmatched junction nucleotides: 12. The CDR3 loop reads CASSPRQGTFNGYTF. The DNA of the CDR3 is TGTGCCAGCAGCCCACGACAGGGGACCTTCAATGGCTACACCTTC.

This clonotype came up many times. The chain links TRBV5-1 to TRBJ2-7; TRBD1 might be the D (5 bases). Germline values: CDR1 SGHRS, CDR2 YFSETQ. The CDR3 loop spans 16 amino acids. V was shortened by 3 bases and J by 2 bases, with 18 bases between the two germline ends. The chain's CDR3 is CASSSRTPGSTYEQYF. CDR3 sequence (DNA): TGCGCCAGCAGCTCCCGGACACCAGGGTCTACCTACGAGCAGTACTTC.

There are a few counts of this clonotype. The genes are TRBV18 and TRBJ2-7; 10 bases are a match to TRBD1. Trimming took 5 bases from V and 5 from J; bases not matched to a gene: 6. Germline V gives CDR1 KGHSH, CDR2 LQKENI. The CDR3 consists of 14 residues. The CDR3 DNA sequence: TGTGCCAGCTCAGGGGGACAGGGGAGGAACGAGCAGTACTTC. Translated: CASSGGQGRNEQYF.

The rearrangement uses TRBV5-5 and TRBJ1-1, with 8 positions matching TRBD1. From germline, CDR1 is SGHKS and CDR2 YYEKEE (reference sequence). The CDR3 contains 16 residues. Losses at the gene ends were 5 bases for V and 0 bases for J; bases not matched to a gene: 9. The CDR3 spells CASSSGQGFMNTEAFF. As DNA, the CDR3 is TGTGCCAGCAGTTCAGGACAGGGCTTCATGAACACTGAAGCTTTCTTT.

The V and J genes are TRBV19 and TRBJ1-5; possible D gene TRBD1, 5 bases. CDR1 is LNHDA and CDR2 is SQIVND in the germline V gene (reference sequence). This CDR3 region has 15 residues. V lost 4 bases and J 0 bases, leaving 10 bases between the germline ends. CDR3: CASSRDGHSNQPQHF. The DNA for the CDR3 is TGTGCCAGTAGTAGGGACGGGCATAGCAATCAGCCCCAGCATTTT.

V usage is TRBV7-2 and J usage is TRBJ1-1; possible D gene TRBD1, 6 bases. This CDR3 region has 16 residues. Looked up from germline, CDR1 is SGHTA and CDR2 is FQGNSA. Trimming pared 7 bases from V and 0 bases from J, leaving 18 bases between. CDR3 region: CASIPDVAGVNTEAFF. In nucleotides, the CDR3 is TGTGCCAGCATCCCAGACGTCGCAGGGGTGAACACTGAAGCTTTCTTT.

Only a few counts were recorded for this clonotype. The chain carries TRBV4-1 and TRBJ2-7; either TRBD1 or TRBD2 may supply D (6 bases each). Germline V lookup: CDR1 MGHRA, CDR2 YSYEKL. V gave up 0 bases and J gave up 3 bases, with 27 bases separating them. CDR3 length: 20 amino acids. The CDR3 DNA reads TGCGCCAGCAGCCAAGATCGCCGACAGCTGAGAGGGGGGCCCGACTACGAGCAGTACTTC. Residues: CASSQDRRQLRGGPDYEQYF.

The J gene is TRBJ2-7, the V gene TRBV28, with TRBD1 matching over 8 bases. The V gene end was trimmed by 10 bases and the J gene end by 3 bases; junction bases not matched to a gene: 8. The germline V gene encodes CDR1 MDHEN and CDR2 SYDVKM. The CDR3 extends over 13 amino acids. The CDR3 sequence: CATRTGSIYEQYF. The DNA for the CDR3 is TGTGCCACCCGGACAGGGAGCATCTACGAGCAGTACTTC.

This clonotype was counted between two and nine times. V gene TRBV5-1 combines with J gene TRBJ1-4, with D maybe TRBD1 (5 bases). Germline lookup yields CDR1 SGHRS and CDR2 YFSETQ. There are 15 residues in the CDR3. V lost 5 bases to trimming and J lost 0 bases, with 11 bases between them. CDR3: CASRERGATNEKLFF. The CDR3 bases are TGCGCCAGCAGAGAAAGGGGAGCAACTAATGAAAAACTGTTTTTT.

The V call is TRBV10-3, the J call TRBJ2-7; D might be TRBD2 (6 bases). The ends were cut back, 2 bases at V and 10 bases at J, with 9 bases in the middle. Germline lookup yields CDR1 ENHRY and CDR2 SYGVKD. CDR3 length equals 11 residues. The CDR3 here is CAISEGEVQYF. The CDR3 region has the DNA TGTGCCATCAGTGAGGGGGAGGTACAGTACTTC.

This clonotype has more than one count but fewer than ten. This rearrangement joins TRBV7-2 to TRBJ2-3; no clear D gene. V was shortened by 5 bases and J by 2 bases, with 8 bases between the two germline ends. The CDR3 has 13 residues. Germline V gene sequence: CDR1 SGHTA, CDR2 FQGNSA. In DNA, the CDR3 is TGTGCCAGCAGCCGACCTATCACAGATACGCAGTATTTT. Residues: CASSRPITDTQYF.

The chain couples TRBV5-6 to TRBJ2-2; D is uncertain. V lost 3 bases to trimming and J lost 6 bases, with 15 bases between them. The germline CDR1 and CDR2 sequences are SGHDT and YYEEEE. This CDR3 comprises 15 residues. CDR3: CASSWVETYAGELFF. The CDR3 DNA reads TGTGCCAGCAGCTGGGTGGAGACCTACGCCGGGGAGCTGTTTTTT.

The chain has TRBV5-1 and TRBJ2-1; 16 nucleotides match TRBD2. This CDR3 has 18 residues. V lost 4 bases to trimming and J lost 4 bases; unmatched junction nucleotides: 8. Germline-derived CDR1 and CDR2 are SGHRS and YFSETQ. The DNA of the CDR3 is TGCGCCAGCAGCGACCCGGGACTAGCGGGGGGGCTTTACAATGAGCAGTTCTTC. It encodes CASSDPGLAGGLYNEQFF. The complete variable domain, with remaining parts taken from reference TRBV5-1 and TRBJ2-1, reads KAGVTQTPRYLIKTRGQQVTLSCSPISGHRSVSWYQQTPGQGLQFLFEYFSETQRNKGNFPGRFSGRQFSNSRSEMNVSTLELGDSALYLCASSDPGLAGGLYNEQFFGPGTRLTVL.

At least ten counts were recorded for this clonotype. The chain has TRBV20-1 and TRBJ2-3; D could derive from TRBD1 or TRBD2 (5 bases each). The CDR3 is 16 residues long. Looked up from germline, CDR1 is DFQATT and CDR2 is SNEGSKA (reference sequence). V was clipped by 3 bases and J by 0 bases, with 16 bases between them. The CDR3 sequence is CSASPSPGRSTDTQYF. The CDR3, as DNA: TGCAGTGCTAGCCCGAGTCCGGGACGTAGCACAGATACGCAGTATTTT.

This clonotype has just a few counts. This chain connects TRBV12-3 or TRBV12-4 to TRBJ2-1, with 8 bases aligning to TRBD2. With 6 bases clipped from V and 6 bases from J, the junction kept 7 bases outside the gene matches. The CDR3 is 14 residues long. Written as DNA, the CDR3 is TGTGCCAGCAGCCCCTACGGGGGGGGCAATGAGCAGTTCTTC. Residues: CASSPYGGGNEQFF.

This clonotype was counted a few times. This chain joins TRBV5-1 and TRBJ2-5; D gene unclear. V was clipped by 0 bases and J by 1 base, with 10 bases between them. The CDR3 is 15 residues long. The germline CDR1 and CDR2 sequences are SGHRS and YFSETQ. Here the CDR3 DNA reads TGCGCCAGCAGCTTGGAAGGCAGGAGCCAAGAGACCCAGTACTTC. It translates to CASSLEGRSQETQYF.

This clonotype has just a few counts. The chain uses TRBV12-3 or TRBV12-4 and TRBJ2-7; possibly TRBD1 for D (5 bases). Trimming left V 4 bases short and J 5 bases short, with 12 bases between. The CDR3 is 13 amino acids. The CDR3 coding sequence is TGTGCCAGCAGTTCTAGACAGACCAACGAGCAGTACTTC. It yields the protein CASSSRQTNEQYF.

This rearrangement joins TRBV5-5 to TRBJ2-7, with 7 bases aligning to TRBD1. The trim removed 0 bases at V and 0 bases at J, leaving 6 bases unmatched. This CDR3 comprises 16 residues. CDR1 is SGHKS, CDR2 YYEKEE, per germline (reference sequence). The CDR3, as DNA: TGTGCCAGCAGCTTGGTGGTCGGGACAGTCTCCTACGAGCAGTACTTC. Translation gives CASSLVVGTVSYEQYF.

This clonotype was seen only a few times. One junction end disagrees with the germline gene, perhaps due to a read error. The chain carries TRBV5-4 and TRBJ2-5; 10 nucleotides agree with TRBD2. The CDR3 sequence is 13 residues long. Germline lookup yields CDR1 SGHNT and CDR2 YYREEE (reference sequence). The CDR3 protein is CASSLDALAGAEF. CDR3 DNA sequence: TGTGCCAGCAGTCTGGACGCCCTAGCGGGGGCCGAGTTC.

This clonotype was seen a handful of times. This chain uses TRBV30 with TRBJ2-1; TRBD1 agrees at 7 bases. The germline V gene encodes CDR1 GTSNPN and CDR2 SVGIG (reference sequence). The CDR3 runs 14 residues. V lost 3 bases to trimming and J lost 0 bases; unmatched junction nucleotides: 2. In nucleotides, the CDR3 is TGTGCCTGGAGCAGGGACAGCTCCTACAATGAGCAGTTCTTC. It encodes CAWSRDSSYNEQFF.

This clonotype was seen only a few times. The V and J genes are TRBV7-9 and TRBJ2-5; TRBD2 agrees at 9 bases. CDR1 SEHNR and CDR2 FQNEAQ come from the germline V gene (reference sequence). J lost 3 bases, V lost 5 bases, and 7 bases had no gene match. The CDR3 loop spans 15 amino acids. The CDR3 bases are TGTGCCAGCAGCCTAGGGACTAGCCCAAAAGAGACCCAGTACTTC. This codes for CASSLGTSPKETQYF.

The V and J genes are TRBV10-3 and TRBJ2-3, with D possibly being TRBD1 or TRBD2 (5 bases each). Germline CDR1 is ENHRY and CDR2 is SYGVKD. This CDR3 is built from 16 residues. Trimming removed 3 bases at V and 3 bases at J, with 16 bases between. The CDR3 bases are TGTGCCATCAGTGAACTTGGGGGAGAAAGGACAGATACGCAGTATTTT. Protein sequence: CAISELGGERTDTQYF.

This clonotype was seen only a few times. The J gene is TRBJ1-2, the V gene TRBV30; perhaps TRBD1 as D (6 bases). Per the germline V gene, CDR1 is GTSNPN and CDR2 is SVGIG (reference sequence). The CDR3 consists of 13 residues. Between the trimmed V and J ends, which lost 5 bases and 0 bases, there was a span of 10 bases. CDR3 coding DNA: TGTGCCTGGGGCCGGGACACTAACTATGGCTACACCTTC. Amino acids: CAWGRDTNYGYTF.

This chain connects TRBV15 to TRBJ2-1; D may be TRBD1 (5 bases). Germline V gives CDR1 LNHNV, CDR2 YYDKDF (reference sequence). The V end was cut by 8 bases, the J end by 5 bases, with 13 bases between. CDR3 size: 13 residues. CDR3 amino acids: CATGATENNEQFF. DNA for the CDR3: TGTGCCACCGGGGCGACAGAGAACAATGAGCAGTTCTTC. Full variable domain (rest looked up from reference TRBV15 and TRBJ2-1): DAMVIQNPRYQVTQFGKPVTLSCSQTLNHNVMYWYQQKSSQAPKLLFHYYDKDFNNEADTPDNFQSRRPNTSFCFLDIRSPGLGDTAMYLCATGATENNEQFFGPGTRLTVL.

There are a few counts of this clonotype. The V call is TRBV4-3, the J call TRBJ2-7; unclear D gene. The CDR3 has 15 residues. Germline V gives CDR1 LGHNA, CDR2 YSLEER. The V and J ends lost 3 bases and 0 bases respectively, with 12 bases between them. The CDR3 loop is CASSQLHGSSYEQYF. For the CDR3, the DNA is TGCGCCAGCAGCCAGCTGCATGGTAGCTCCTACGAGCAGTACTTC.

The V and J genes are TRBV24-1 and TRBJ2-1, with D perhaps matching TRBD1 or TRBD2 (5 bases each). Per the germline V gene, CDR1 is KGHDR and CDR2 is SFDVKD. V shed 4 bases and J shed 7 bases, with 13 bases lying between them. There are 14 residues in the CDR3. The CDR3 DNA reads TGTGCCACCAGTGACCCCGGGGCCTGGAATGAGCAGTTCTTC. Amino acid sequence: CATSDPGAWNEQFF.

This chain's CDR3 is CASSQETGQKETQYF. CDR3 sequence (DNA): TGCGCCAGCAGCCAAGAGACGGGACAGAAAGAGACCCAGTACTTC. The gene calls are TRBV4-1 and TRBJ2-5; 7 nucleotides line up with TRBD1. There are 15 residues in the CDR3. Trimming at V came to 0 bases and at J to 3 bases, leaving 4 bases not matched to a gene. Germline V CDR1 and CDR2: MGHRA, YSYEKL.